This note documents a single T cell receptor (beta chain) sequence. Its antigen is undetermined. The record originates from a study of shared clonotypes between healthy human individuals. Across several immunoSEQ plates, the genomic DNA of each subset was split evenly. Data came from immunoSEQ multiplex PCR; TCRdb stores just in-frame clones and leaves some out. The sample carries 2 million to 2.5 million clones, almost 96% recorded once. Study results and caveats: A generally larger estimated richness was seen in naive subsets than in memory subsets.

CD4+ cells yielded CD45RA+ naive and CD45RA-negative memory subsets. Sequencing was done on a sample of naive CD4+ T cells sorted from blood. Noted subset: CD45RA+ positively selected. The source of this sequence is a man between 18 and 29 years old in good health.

The CDR3 spells CATSRDPSGGDNFF. DNA for the CDR3: TGTGCCACCAGCAGAGATCCGTCGGGGGGAGACAACTTTTTT. The V gene is TRBV15, the J gene TRBJ1-4; a possible D gene is TRBD1 (5 bases). The CDR3 has 14 residues. The ends were cut back, 0 bases at V and 17 bases at J, with 19 bases in the middle. Germline V gives CDR1 LNHNV, CDR2 YYDKDF (reference sequence).